The 25 T cell receptor beta chains in this list originate from one sample, sequenced in a study of blood T cells in healthy people across ages. The use of a sample-barcoded 5' primer and a J-beta primer mix characterized a second PCR of roughly 7 to 11 cycles. TCRdb independently ran MiXCR on the 5' RACE reads; one entry per CDR3 protein. The sample holds 1.4 million to 1.5 million distinct CDR3 sequences, approximately 42% seen once. The sample was blood. These receptors originate from a young woman in good health.

This chain links TRBV21-1 with TRBJ2-5; the tabulated D call, TRBD2, remains unverified against the DNA. The J call could be wrong; TRBJ2-7 is a better fit for the DNA end. TRBV21-1 is reported as a pseudogene. The CDR3 covers 16 residues. The CDR3 region has the DNA TGTGCCAGCAGCAAAGGGGGACTAGCGGGAGACTACGAGCAGTACTTC. Protein sequence: CASSKGGLAGDYEQYF.

There are many counts of this clonotype. This chain connects TRBV7-2 to TRBJ2-3; 10 bases are shared with TRBD2. Germline-derived CDR1 and CDR2 are SGHTA and FQGNSA. V dropped 1 base and J dropped 1; count of bases not matched to a gene: 2. This CDR3 comprises 16 residues. CDR3 in DNA: TGTGCCAGCAGCTTAGTCGGGACTAGCGGCACAGATACGCAGTATTTT. It codes for CASSLVGTSGTDTQYF.

This clonotype came up many times. The chain has TRBV10-3 and TRBJ2-1, with 11 bases matching TRBD2. CDR3 length: 14 amino acids. The J segment lost 5 bases and the V segment lost 5 bases, leaving 2 bases of the junction unmatched. Germline-derived CDR1 and CDR2 are ENHRY and SYGVKD. The CDR3 sequence is CAISRLAGNNEQFF. CDR3 sequence (DNA): TGTGCCATCAGTAGACTAGCGGGAAACAATGAGCAGTTCTTC.

A remark on this clonotype: Compared with germline, one end of the junction differs, possibly owing to a read error. The rearrangement links TRBV7-2 to TRBJ2-3; weak D call: TRBD2 (5 bases). CDR3 length equals 13 residues. Germline CDR1 and CDR2: SGHTA and FQGNSA. The CDR3 DNA reads as TGTGCCAGCGGCTTGAGCGAGGGATCGGCGCAGTATTTT. It specifies CASGLSEGSAQYF.

In this sample, this clonotype turned up a few times. The gene calls are TRBV5-6 and TRBJ2-5; D remains unclear. The V and J ends lost 4 bases and 1 base respectively, with 17 bases between them. Germline V gives CDR1 SGHDT, CDR2 YYEEEE. The CDR3 spans 16 residues. The CDR3 loop is CASSVAETGPQETQYF. The CDR3 bases are TGTGCCAGCAGCGTCGCGGAAACCGGACCCCAAGAGACCCAGTACTTC.

The chain carries TRBV28 and TRBJ2-3; D is perhaps TRBD2 (5 bases). The CDR3 consists of 13 residues. The germline V and J ends were trimmed by 3 bases and 6 bases, with 10 bases remaining between them. Germline V gives CDR1 MDHEN, CDR2 SYDVKM. The CDR3 DNA is TGTGCCAGCAGTTTGGATGGGGAGGATACGCAGTATTTT. This sequence encodes CASSLDGEDTQYF.

This clonotype has more than one count but fewer than ten. J is TRBJ2-1 and V is TRBV3-1; 8 nucleotides agree with TRBD2. The V gene's germline CDR1 is LGHDT and CDR2 YNNKEL (reference sequence). Trimming took 1 base from V and 4 from J; bases not matched to a gene: 3. This CDR3 is 15 amino acids long. The CDR3 bases are TGTGCCAGCAGCCAAGGGATAGCGGGATACAATGAGCAGTTCTTC. Translated, it gives CASSQGIAGYNEQFF.

This clonotype was counted between two and nine times. The chain uses TRBV12-3 or TRBV12-4 and TRBJ2-1, with 7 bases matching TRBD2. With V trimmed by 5 bases and J by 7 bases, 14 bases remained unmatched. The CDR3 sequence is 16 residues long. CDR3: CASSPVWGGGGNEQFF. In DNA form, the CDR3 reads TGTGCCAGCAGTCCCGTTTGGGGCGGGGGTGGGAATGAGCAGTTCTTC.

The gene calls are TRBV4-1 and TRBJ1-2, with unresolved D. Germline loops: CDR1 MGHRA, CDR2 YSYEKL. The V end was cut by 4 bases, the J end by 6 bases, with 6 bases between. CDR3 length: 11 amino acids. CDR3 sequence (DNA): TGCGCCAGCAGCCGAAGAGATGGCTACACCTTC. It encodes CASSRRDGYTF.

This clonotype was found a few times. The J gene is TRBJ1-1, the V gene TRBV5-1, with 9 nucleotides matching TRBD1. Germline V gene data show CDR1 as SGHRS and CDR2 as YFSETQ. CDR3 length: 15 residues. J gave up 3 bases and V 3 bases, and 6 bases lay outside the gene matches. Here the CDR3 DNA reads TGCGCCAGCAGCTCGGGGACAGGGCGGGACACTGAAGCTTTCTTT. Protein product: CASSSGTGRDTEAFF.

The sample holds a few counts of this clonotype. The V gene is TRBV30, the J gene TRBJ2-7, with D tentatively TRBD1 or TRBD2 (5 bases each). V gave up 0 bases and J gave up 2 bases, with 17 bases separating them. The CDR3 sequence is 16 residues long. Germline values: CDR1 GTSNPN, CDR2 SVGIG (reference sequence). Here the CDR3 reads CAWSVLGTKRPYEQYF. The CDR3 DNA is TGTGCCTGGAGTGTCCTAGGGACGAAAAGGCCCTACGAGCAGTACTTC.

The chain couples TRBV6-1 to TRBJ1-2; TRBD1 matches at 10 bases. Germline CDR1 and CDR2: MNHNS and SASEGT. The CDR3 extends over 16 amino acids. The trim removed 3 bases at V and 8 bases at J, leaving 12 bases unmatched. The CDR3 DNA reads TGTGCCAGCAGTGAGCCCGCCGGGACAGGGGTCTACGGCTACACCTTC. This sequence encodes CASSEPAGTGVYGYTF.

This rearrangement joins TRBV28 to TRBJ2-3; D is ambiguous. This CDR3 comprises 15 residues. Trimming cost V 2 bases and J 2 bases, with 11 bases left between them. Germline V gives CDR1 MDHEN, CDR2 SYDVKM. The CDR3 loop is CASSLGILYTDTQYF. The CDR3 DNA reads TGTGCCAGCAGTTTAGGGATATTATACACAGATACGCAGTATTTT.

This clonotype was seen a handful of times. The chain is built from TRBV10-3 and TRBJ1-2; 7 nucleotides line up with TRBD1. The germline gives CDR1 ENHRY, CDR2 SYGVKD. J was trimmed by 6 bases and V by 6 bases; bases with no gene match: 10. This CDR3 spans 14 amino acids. DNA of the CDR3: TGTGCCATCAGCGGGGGACAGAGAGAGGATGGCTACACCTTC. As protein: CAISGGQREDGYTF.

The chain links TRBV2 to TRBJ2-3; perhaps TRBD2 as D (5 bases). CDR1 is SNHLY, CDR2 FYNNEI, per germline. The V gene lost 10 bases and the J gene lost 9 bases, with 14 bases spanning the gap. This CDR3 spans 11 amino acids. The DNA for the CDR3 is TGTGCCACCGCTGGAGGTCAAACGCAGTATTTT. It is translated as CATAGGQTQYF.

This chain uses TRBV28 with TRBJ1-6; D perhaps matches TRBD1 (5 bases). Deletions cut 1 base from V and 1 base from J, with 11 bases between. The CDR3 is 17 amino acids. Germline CDR1 and CDR2: MDHEN and SYDVKM. Here the CDR3 reads CASSLSGTTSYNSPLHF. CDR3 bases: TGTGCCAGCAGTTTATCTGGGACGACGTCCTATAATTCACCCCTCCACTTT.

This clonotype was recorded at least ten times. The chain employs TRBV5-1 and TRBJ2-1; D is possibly TRBD2 (6 bases). Trimming left V 0 bases short and J 5 bases short, with 12 bases between. This CDR3 is 15 amino acids long. The germline V gene has CDR1 SGHRS and CDR2 YFSETQ. The CDR3 coding sequence is TGCGCCAGCAGCTTGGGGGGGACTGGTAACAATGAGCAGTTCTTC. This sequence encodes CASSLGGTGNNEQFF.

The chain is built from TRBV27 and TRBJ2-3; 13 bases line up with TRBD2. Losses at the gene ends were 10 bases for V and 6 bases for J; bases not matched to a gene: 13. The CDR3 length is 16 residues. CDR1 and CDR2 from the germline V gene are MNHEY and SMNVEV (reference sequence). This CDR3 reads CATSTSGGAEVDTQYF. DNA of the CDR3: TGTGCCACCTCCACTAGCGGGGGGGCGGAGGTGGATACGCAGTATTTT.

This clonotype was seen at least ten times. The chain is built from TRBV5-1 and TRBJ2-5; D gene ambiguous. Trimming took 0 bases from V and 4 from J, leaving 10 bases between them. Germline V gene sequence: CDR1 SGHRS, CDR2 YFSETQ. The CDR3 length is 14 residues. The CDR3 region has the DNA TGCGCCAGCAGCTTGGATTCAGTAATAGAGACCCAGTACTTC. This sequence encodes CASSLDSVIETQYF.

This clonotype was recorded only once. At one end, the junction sequence differs from germline, possibly due to a read error. This chain joins TRBV4-1 and TRBJ1-4; no clear D gene. Germline V gives CDR1 MGHRA, CDR2 YSYEKL. This CDR3 spans 15 amino acids. The DNA of the CDR3 is TGCGTCAGCACCAAGGGAGGGACAACTAATGAAAAACTGTTTTTT. It is translated as CVSTKGGTTNEKLFF.

Comment on this clonotype: An end of the junction differs from the germline gene, which may be a read error. The rearrangement uses TRBV9 and TRBJ1-1; 8 nucleotides line up with TRBD1. Germline lookup yields CDR1 SGDLS and CDR2 YYNGEE. The CDR3 is made up of 16 amino acids. CDR3 region: CAGSVGARGLDTEAFF. Here the CDR3 DNA reads TGTGCCGGCAGCGTAGGGGCCAGGGGGCTTGACACTGAAGCTTTCTTT.

The CDR3 bases are TGTGCCAGCAGCTTAGTATCCCGACTAGCGGGAAACTACGAGCAGTACTTC. Its protein product is CASSLVSRLAGNYEQYF. The chain is built from TRBV7-2 and TRBJ2-7; 11 bases agree with TRBD2. The CDR3 length is 17 residues. Germline V gene sequence: CDR1 SGHTA, CDR2 FQGNSA. The V gene end was trimmed by 1 base and the J gene end by 3 bases; junction bases not matched to a gene: 8.

The rearrangement uses TRBV20-1 and TRBJ2-7; 8 bases fit TRBD1. After removal of 0 bases from V and 2 bases from J, the junction contained 6 bases not matched to a gene. The V gene's germline CDR1 is DFQATT and CDR2 SNEGSKA (reference sequence). The CDR3 extends over 15 amino acids. Here the CDR3 DNA reads TGCAGTGCTAGAGATCCGACAGGGGCAGCCTACGAGCAGTACTTC. Protein sequence: CSARDPTGAAYEQYF.

This clonotype appeared a few times. This chain uses TRBV20-1 with TRBJ2-1, with D uncertain. V was trimmed by 8 bases and J by 0 bases, leaving 8 bases between them. This CDR3 has 12 amino acids. Germline V CDR1 and CDR2: DFQATT, SNEGSKA (reference sequence). CDR3 DNA: TGCAGTACCCCCGGCTCCTACAATGAGCAGTTCTTC. This gives the protein CSTPGSYNEQFF.

The chain couples TRBV6-1 to TRBJ1-6; D gene uncertain. Germline CDR1 is MNHNS and CDR2 is SASEGT. CDR3 length: 15 residues. V was shortened by 3 bases and J by 10 bases, with 16 bases between the two germline ends. The CDR3 DNA is TGTGCCAGCAGTGATTCGCCGGTTGAGGGCTCACCCCTCCACTTT. Amino acids: CASSDSPVEGSPLHF.